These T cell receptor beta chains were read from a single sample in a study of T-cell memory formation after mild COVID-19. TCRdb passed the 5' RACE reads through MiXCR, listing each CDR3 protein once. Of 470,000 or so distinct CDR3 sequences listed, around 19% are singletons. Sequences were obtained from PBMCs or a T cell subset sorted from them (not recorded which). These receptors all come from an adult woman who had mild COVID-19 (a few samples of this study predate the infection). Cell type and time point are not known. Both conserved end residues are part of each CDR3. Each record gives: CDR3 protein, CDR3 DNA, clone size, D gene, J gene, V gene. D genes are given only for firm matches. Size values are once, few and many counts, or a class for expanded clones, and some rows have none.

CDR3aa: CSVGQVAEKLFF
CDR3nt: TGCAGTGTGGGACAGGTAGCTGAAAAACTGTTTTTT
abundance: NA
d_gene: TRBD1
j_gene: TRBJ1-4
v_gene: TRBV20-1

CDR3aa: CASSSGGLTGANVLTF
CDR3nt: TGTGCCAGCAGTTCCGGGGGGCTAACTGGGGCCAACGTCCTGACTTTC
abundance: NA
d_gene: NA
j_gene: TRBJ2-6
v_gene: TRBV6-5

CDR3aa: CATSVGSGGQDTQYF
CDR3nt: TGTGCCACCAGTGTCGGTTCGGGCGGACAAGATACGCAGTATTTT
abundance: few
d_gene: NA
j_gene: TRBJ2-3
v_gene: TRBV24-1

CDR3aa: CASSQDGFGTQYF
CDR3nt: TGTGCCAGCAGCCAAGACGGTTTCGGGACCCAGTACTTC
abundance: NA
d_gene: NA
j_gene: TRBJ2-5
v_gene: TRBV3-1

CDR3aa: CASSISSPVADQYF
CDR3nt: TGTGCCAGTAGTATATCCTCCCCGGTAGCGGACCAGTACTTC
abundance: few
d_gene: NA
j_gene: TRBJ2-5
v_gene: TRBV19

CDR3aa: CATVREMAYNEQFF
CDR3nt: TGTGCCACGGTACGCGAGATGGCCTACAATGAGCAGTTCTTC
abundance: NA
d_gene: NA
j_gene: TRBJ2-1
v_gene: TRBV13

CDR3aa: CASSDLSGVLAGPTYEQYF
CDR3nt: TGTGCCAGCAGCGACCTTTCGGGGGTCCTAGCGGGCCCTACCTACGAGCAGTACTTC
abundance: few
d_gene: NA
j_gene: TRBJ2-7
v_gene: TRBV21-1

CDR3aa: CASSTLRGGANVLTF
CDR3nt: TGTGCCAGCAGTACGCTGAGAGGGGGGGCCAACGTCCTGACTTTC
abundance: NA
d_gene: NA
j_gene: TRBJ2-6
v_gene: TRBV12-3/TRBV12-4

CDR3aa: CASSQGKLVTKGTEAFF
CDR3nt: TGTGCCAGCAGCCAGGGTAAACTCGTGACGAAGGGGACTGAAGCTTTCTTT
abundance: NA
d_gene: NA
j_gene: TRBJ1-1
v_gene: TRBV14

CDR3aa: CSARELANSYNEQFF
CDR3nt: TGCAGTGCTAGGGAGCTAGCGAACTCCTACAATGAGCAGTTCTTC
abundance: NA
d_gene: NA
j_gene: TRBJ2-1
v_gene: TRBV20-1

CDR3aa: CASRKGPGTYEQYF
CDR3nt: TGTGCCAGCAGAAAGGGGCCCGGAACCTACGAGCAGTACTTC
abundance: NA
d_gene: NA
j_gene: TRBJ2-7
v_gene: TRBV12-3/TRBV12-4

CDR3aa: CASSQGLAEAQETQYF
CDR3nt: TGTGCCAGCAGCCAAGGGCTAGCGGAGGCCCAAGAGACCCAGTACTTC
abundance: NA
d_gene: TRBD2
j_gene: TRBJ2-5
v_gene: TRBV4-2

CDR3aa: CASSRQGAENTEAFF
CDR3nt: TGTGCCAGCAGTCGACAGGGGGCCGAGAACACTGAAGCTTTCTTT
abundance: NA
d_gene: TRBD1
j_gene: TRBJ1-1
v_gene: TRBV6-1

CDR3aa: CASSYSLAGGDNEQFF
CDR3nt: TGTGCCAGCAGTTACTCCTTAGCGGGAGGGGATAATGAGCAGTTCTTC
abundance: NA
d_gene: TRBD2
j_gene: TRBJ2-1
v_gene: TRBV6-5

CDR3aa: CASSVRPGELFF
CDR3nt: TGTGCCAGCAGCGTACGGCCCGGGGAGCTGTTTTTT
abundance: NA
d_gene: NA
j_gene: TRBJ2-2
v_gene: TRBV9

CDR3aa: CASSLVQATGDAEAFF
CDR3nt: TGCGCCAGCAGCTTGGTCCAGGCAACCGGGGACGCTGAAGCTTTCTTT
abundance: NA
d_gene: NA
j_gene: TRBJ1-1
v_gene: TRBV5-1

CDR3aa: CASLRDSWLEQYF
CDR3nt: TGTGCCAGCCTACGGGACAGCTGGTTGGAGCAGTACTTC
abundance: NA
d_gene: TRBD1
j_gene: TRBJ2-7
v_gene: TRBV2

CDR3aa: CASSFLQGYEQYF
CDR3nt: TGTGCCAGCAGTTTCCTTCAGGGTTACGAGCAGTACTTC
abundance: many
d_gene: NA
j_gene: TRBJ2-7
v_gene: TRBV6-5

CDR3aa: CASISYRGRRTEAFF
CDR3nt: TGTGCCAGCATTTCCTACCGAGGGAGGAGGACTGAAGCTTTCTTT
abundance: many
d_gene: NA
j_gene: TRBJ1-1
v_gene: TRBV7-3

CDR3aa: CASSVEGGSSEQYF
CDR3nt: TGTGCCAGCAGCGTAGAAGGGGGCTCGAGCGAGCAGTACTTC
abundance: few
d_gene: TRBD1
j_gene: TRBJ2-7
v_gene: TRBV9

CDR3aa: CASSPGFYTGELFF
CDR3nt: TGTGCCAGCAGCCCGGGATTTTACACCGGGGAGCTGTTTTTT
abundance: NA
d_gene: NA
j_gene: TRBJ2-2
v_gene: TRBV12-3/TRBV12-4

CDR3aa: CDTSDGQGNQPQHF
CDR3nt: TGTGACACCAGTGACGGACAGGGCAATCAGCCCCAGCATTTT
abundance: once
d_gene: TRBD1
j_gene: TRBJ1-5
v_gene: TRBV24-1

CDR3aa: CASSQGLAGGRETQYF
CDR3nt: TGTGCCAGCAGCCAAGGCTTGGCGGGGGGCCGGGAGACCCAGTACTTC
abundance: NA
d_gene: TRBD2
j_gene: TRBJ2-5
v_gene: TRBV3-1

CDR3aa: CATSDSRGIYGYTF
CDR3nt: TGTGCCACCAGTGATTCCAGGGGAATCTATGGCTACACCTTC
abundance: many
d_gene: NA
j_gene: TRBJ1-2
v_gene: TRBV24-1

CDR3aa: CSARIGDGYTF
CDR3nt: TGCAGTGCTAGAATAGGGGATGGCTACACCTTC
abundance: few
d_gene: NA
j_gene: TRBJ1-2
v_gene: TRBV20-1

CDR3aa: CASSQDYSTDTQYF
CDR3nt: TGCGCCAGCAGCCAAGATTACAGTACAGATACGCAGTATTTT
abundance: NA
d_gene: NA
j_gene: TRBJ2-3
v_gene: TRBV4-3

CDR3aa: CASSPLRANYGYTF
CDR3nt: TGTGCCAGCTCACCACTCAGGGCTAACTATGGCTACACCTTC
abundance: NA
d_gene: NA
j_gene: TRBJ1-2
v_gene: TRBV18